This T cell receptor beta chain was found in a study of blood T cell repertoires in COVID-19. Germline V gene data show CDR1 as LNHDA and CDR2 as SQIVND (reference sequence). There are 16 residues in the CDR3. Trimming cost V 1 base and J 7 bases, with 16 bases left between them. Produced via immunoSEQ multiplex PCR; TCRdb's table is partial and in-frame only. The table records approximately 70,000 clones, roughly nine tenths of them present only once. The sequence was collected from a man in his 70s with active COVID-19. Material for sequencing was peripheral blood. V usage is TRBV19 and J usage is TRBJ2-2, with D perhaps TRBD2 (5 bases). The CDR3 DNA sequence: TGTGCCAGTAGTATAGGGGCAGGCCAACGGGGCGGGGAGCTGTTTTTT. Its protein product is CASSIGAGQRGGELFF.